Presented here are 15 T cell receptor beta chains from one specimen sequenced in a study of shared clonotypes between healthy human individuals. Naive CD8 cells lacked CD45RO and underwent positive selection for CCR7, leaving out terminally differentiated effector memory CD45RA+ cells. Sequencing was performed with immunoSEQ multiplex PCR; in TCRdb, only in-frame clones are kept and a portion is missing. The sample holds some 2.1 million clones, 90% to 95% seen once. The specimen sequenced was naive CD8+ T cells from PBMCs. These receptors all come from a man younger than 30 in good health. Some clones in this sample may be carry-over from other donors' samples.

The genes are TRBV6-5 and TRBJ2-1, with no clear D. The CDR3 is 12 residues long. V lost 5 bases to trimming and J lost 8 bases, with 10 bases between them. Germline CDR1 is MNHEY and CDR2 is SVGAGI. The DNA for the CDR3 is TGTGCCAGCAGTGAAAGGACGGATGAGCAGTTCTTC. This sequence encodes CASSERTDEQFF.

V is TRBV28 and J is TRBJ2-7, with D possibly being TRBD1 (5 bases). Trimming pared 3 bases from V and 0 bases from J, leaving 9 bases between. The CDR3 covers 14 residues. The germline V gene has CDR1 MDHEN and CDR2 SYDVKM. CDR3: CASSFRQISYEQYF. CDR3 nucleotides: TGTGCCAGCAGTTTTCGACAGATCTCCTACGAGCAGTACTTC.

The chain carries TRBV7-9 and TRBJ2-3; D might be TRBD1 or TRBD2, each matching 5 bases. Germline CDR1 reads SEHNR; CDR2 reads FQNEAQ (reference sequence). Trimming pared 5 bases from V and 0 bases from J, leaving 9 bases between. This CDR3 spans 14 amino acids. This CDR3 is CASSGTLSTDTQYF. Written as DNA, the CDR3 is TGTGCCAGCAGCGGGACCCTTAGCACAGATACGCAGTATTTT.

This sequence joins TRBV7-2 and TRBJ2-5, with unresolved D. The V gene's germline CDR1 is SGHTA and CDR2 FQGNSA. The CDR3 extends over 16 amino acids. Trimming pared 0 bases from V and 5 bases from J, leaving 16 bases between. CDR3 region: CASSLATVSVSETQYF. In DNA, the CDR3 is TGTGCCAGCAGCTTAGCAACTGTGTCGGTGTCCGAGACCCAGTACTTC.

This chain uses TRBV4-3 with TRBJ1-2; D is ambiguous. Germline loops: CDR1 LGHNA, CDR2 YSLEER. The V end was cut by 3 bases, the J end by 3 bases, with 20 bases between. This CDR3 region has 17 residues. The CDR3 nucleotides are TGCGCCAGCAGCCAGGTAGCCGGGAAGGTTGCAGACTATGGCTACACCTTC. As protein: CASSQVAGKVADYGYTF.

This clone has only a few counts. The genes are TRBV5-4 and TRBJ1-1, with TRBD1 matching over 8 bases. Germline V gene data show CDR1 as SGHNT and CDR2 as YYREEE (reference sequence). Germline trimming cut 1 base from V and 7 bases from J; bases unmatched to any gene: 3. CDR3 length: 13 amino acids. As DNA, the CDR3 is TGTGCCAGCAGCTTGTTTGGGACAGGTGAAGCTTTCTTT. Translated: CASSLFGTGEAFF. Together with reference TRBV5-4 and TRBJ1-1, the CDR3 gives the full variable domain: ETGVTQSPTHLIKTRGQQVTLRCSSQSGHNTVSWYQQALGQGPQFIFQYYREEENGRGNFPPRFSGLQFPNYSSELNVNALELDDSALYLCASSLFGTGEAFFGQGTRLTVV.

The V and J genes are TRBV29-1 and TRBJ1-2; a weak D match, TRBD1 (6 bases). Germline V gene sequence: CDR1 SQVTM, CDR2 ANQGSEA. The V end was cut by 6 bases, the J end by 0 bases, with 17 bases between. The CDR3 covers 15 residues. CDR3 coding DNA: TGCAGCGTAGACGATACAGGGCGGACTAACTATGGCTACACCTTC. Translated: CSVDDTGRTNYGYTF.

On this clone itself: Other nucleotide sequences from this sample produce the same CDR3. CDR3 amino acids: CASSPTGDYEQYF. In nucleotides, the CDR3 is TGTGCCAGCTCACCGACAGGTGACTACGAGCAGTACTTC. The rearrangement uses TRBV18 and TRBJ2-7; D possibly corresponds to TRBD1 (6 bases). This CDR3 spans 13 amino acids. The ends were cut back, 3 bases at V and 3 bases at J, with 9 bases in the middle. Germline CDR1 KGHSH, CDR2 LQKENI.

The V gene is TRBV9, the J gene TRBJ2-7; the match to TRBD2 covers 8 bases. Looked up from germline, CDR1 is SGDLS and CDR2 is YYNGEE. The junction had 9 bases not matched to a gene; V was cut back by 10 bases and J by 0 bases. The CDR3 runs to 14 residues. The CDR3 DNA reads TGTGCCGGCCAAGTAGCGGGGAGCTCCTACGAGCAGTACTTC. It translates to CAGQVAGSSYEQYF.

The chain employs TRBV7-2 and TRBJ2-7; D perhaps matches TRBD1 (5 bases). The ends were cut back, 5 bases at V and 5 bases at J, with 10 bases in the middle. Germline CDR1 is SGHTA and CDR2 is FQGNSA. CDR3 length equals 12 residues. The CDR3 loop is CASSIRQNEQYF. Here the CDR3 DNA reads TGTGCCAGCAGCATTCGACAGAACGAGCAGTACTTC.

This chain uses TRBV9 with TRBJ1-1, with unresolved D. The CDR3 is made up of 14 amino acids. Germline assignment: CDR1 SGDLS and CDR2 YYNGEE. Deletions cut 1 base from V and 3 bases from J, with 10 bases between. In nucleotides, the CDR3 is TGTGCCAGCAGCGTATTTGGGGAGGACACTGAAGCTTTCTTT. It is translated as CASSVFGEDTEAFF.

Note on this clone: Additional DNA sequences in this sample encode the identical CDR3. This rearrangement joins TRBV28 to TRBJ2-7; the match to TRBD1 covers 7 bases. CDR1 MDHEN and CDR2 SYDVKM come from the germline V gene. The CDR3 loop spans 14 amino acids. The J segment lost 2 bases and the V segment lost 2 bases, leaving 3 bases of the junction unmatched. CDR3 residues: CASSLRDSTYEQYF. CDR3 bases: TGTGCCAGCAGTTTAAGGGACAGTACCTACGAGCAGTACTTC.

This chain uses TRBV28 with TRBJ2-2, with D possibly being TRBD2 (6 bases). Trimming removed 7 bases from V and 3 bases from J, with 18 bases in between. The V gene's germline CDR1 is MDHEN and CDR2 SYDVKM. The CDR3 runs 16 residues. The CDR3 bases are TGTGCCAGCACCCCTATATTAAGCGGGTACACCGGGGAGCTGTTTTTT. It translates to CASTPILSGYTGELFF.

The J gene is TRBJ1-5, the V gene TRBV29-1, with D perhaps matching TRBD1 (5 bases). The germline CDR1 and CDR2 sequences are SQVTM and ANQGSEA. The V and J ends lost 6 bases and 3 bases respectively, with 12 bases between them. The CDR3 runs to 13 residues. CDR3 sequence reads: CSVDQGVNQPQHF. In DNA form, the CDR3 reads TGCAGCGTAGATCAAGGGGTCAATCAGCCCCAGCATTTT.

V is TRBV6-1 and J is TRBJ2-7; TRBD1 or TRBD2 may be the D gene (5 bases each). From germline, CDR1 is MNHNS and CDR2 SASEGT. The CDR3 has 16 residues. V lost 4 bases and J lost 0, with 16 bases in between. As DNA, the CDR3 is TGTGCCAGCAGTGTGAGGAGAGGGGCTGGCTCCTACGAGCAGTACTTC. Encoded protein: CASSVRRGAGSYEQYF.